The sequence of this T cell receptor (beta chain) was determined in a study of blood T cell repertoires in COVID-19. Study-wide context: The United States, Italy and Spain supplied acute and convalescent COVID-19 samples.

Looked up from germline, CDR1 is GTSNPN and CDR2 is SVGIG (reference sequence). This CDR3 contains 13 residues. With 2 bases removed from V and 2 bases from J, the gap between germline ends came to 7 bases. About this clone: The identical CDR3 is also encoded by other nucleotide sequences in the sample.

In Cohort 3, a recovered donor had either two negative PCRs, clearance, or symptom resolution. Using immunoSEQ multiplex PCR, the repertoire was profiled, and TCRdb retains in-frame clones only, with some absent. The repertoire holds around 300,000 clones, with approximately 90% as singletons. The TCR was taken from a woman in her thirties or forties who had recovered from COVID-19. The rearrangement links TRBV30 to TRBJ1-5; D is perhaps TRBD1 (6 bases). The sequencing sample was made of PBMCs or T cells enriched from blood (not recorded which). The CDR3 loop reads CAWSNRGNQPQHF. CDR3 sequence (DNA): TGTGCCTGGAGTAACAGGGGCAATCAGCCCCAGCATTTT.